The rows below give T cell receptor beta chains drawn from one sample of a study of T-cell reconstitution after alpha-beta-depleted transplantation in children. MiXCR was run by TCRdb on the PCR reads, yielding one entry per CDR3 protein. This table has some 440,000 distinct CDR3 sequences, roughly 17% appearing once. The specimen comprised PBMCs, mostly from graft donor cells, sampled 360 days after TCRalphabeta/CD19-depleted stem cell transplant. The receptors originated from a boy in the first two years of life who had a stem cell transplant for Wiskott-Aldrich syndrome, so the T cells may come from the graft donor. The conserved cysteine and the conserved F or W are not part of the CDR3 here. Each record gives: V gene, J gene, clone size, CDR3 protein. Clone size appears in some rows only: once, few, many, or a class for an expanded clone.

>TRBV12-3/TRBV12-4|TRBJ2-3|few
ASSPRTATDTQY
>TRBV19|TRBJ1-1|NA
ASSPTGSQAF
>TRBV20-1|TRBJ2-1|NA
SARVGTGSYNEQF
>TRBV24-1|TRBJ2-3|NA
ATTRGEAGTDTQY
>TRBV19|TRBJ2-1|once
ASTRTSGYNEQF
>TRBV7-9|TRBJ2-3|few
ASSPPSRDTQY
>TRBV29-1|TRBJ2-5|few
SADSGGATQY
>TRBV6-5|TRBJ2-7|many
ASSLRGAVVHEQY
>TRBV28|TRBJ2-7|NA
ASREQAYEQY
>TRBV6-5|TRBJ2-5|few
ASSHTPGQETQY
>TRBV27|TRBJ1-1|few
ASSGGYRAF
>TRBV28|TRBJ2-7|NA
ASSLRLGQTYEQY
>TRBV6-1|TRBJ2-3|NA
ASSEFMSTRTDTQY
>TRBV13|TRBJ1-2|NA
ASSGRSGGNYGYT
>TRBV7-9|TRBJ1-1|NA
ASSLGWGTPEAF
>TRBV12-3/TRBV12-4|TRBJ2-4|few
ASTPGTGSLAKNIQY
>TRBV12-3/TRBV12-4|TRBJ2-7|NA
ASSPRDRGSYEQY
>TRBV12-3/TRBV12-4|TRBJ2-3|few
ASSPRWGITDTQY
>TRBV25-1|TRBJ2-3|many
ASGLIAPGRSDTQY
>TRBV28|TRBJ1-5|few
ASRPRVYGIQPQH
>TRBV7-9|TRBJ2-1|NA
ASSPPDGYNEQF
>TRBV29-1|TRBJ2-7|few
SVQTEFSYEQY
>TRBV29-1|TRBJ2-7|NA
SVGQVHEQY
>TRBV25-1|TRBJ2-5|NA
ASSEFRVRETQY
>TRBV3-1|TRBJ1-1|NA
ASSQAWSNTEAF
>TRBV7-6|TRBJ2-7|NA
ASSSRPTYEQY
>TRBV4-1|TRBJ2-7|few
ASSSPGPKREQY
>TRBV27|TRBJ2-3|NA
ASSFGGLRDSRRAQY
>TRBV5-1|TRBJ2-1|few
ASSLKRGAFGNEQF
>TRBV28|TRBJ2-7|few
AITASGRAKTYEQY
>TRBV7-8|TRBJ1-5|few
ASSINRGGQPQH
>TRBV27|TRBJ2-2|few
ASRQGGKAGELF
>TRBV24-1|TRBJ2-3|NA
ATRGRGGTDTQY
>TRBV15|TRBJ2-3|NA
ATSRDLQREPTDTQY
>TRBV4-2|TRBJ2-5|NA
ASSQERQTQETQY
>TRBV28|TRBJ1-5|few
ASSLPDRGRRRPQH
>TRBV5-1|TRBJ2-4|many
ASSLGPDSNIQY
>TRBV14|TRBJ1-1|NA
ASSHRAGSHTEAF
>TRBV5-1|TRBJ2-5|few
ASTVDPSSGTQY
>TRBV28|TRBJ2-7|NA
ASSSPLYEQY
>TRBV4-3|TRBJ2-1|many
ASSQELADNEQF
>TRBV25-1|TRBJ2-1|few
ASSEHKGLADLNEQF
>TRBV7-6|TRBJ2-7|NA
ASSPMGTSRYEQY
>TRBV24-1|TRBJ2-1|few
ATSDVASGIWDEQF
>TRBV4-2|TRBJ2-3|NA
ASSQEGASDTQY
>TRBV29-1|TRBJ2-1|few
SVETVMNEQF
>TRBV6-2/TRBV6-3|TRBJ2-3|NA
ASSYSRLASGREDTDTQY
>TRBV5-1|TRBJ2-3|NA
ASSLQVLSTDTQY
>TRBV12-3/TRBV12-4|TRBJ2-2|many
ASSPGLYTGELF
>TRBV29-1|TRBJ2-3|few
GGSTDTQY
>TRBV6-1|TRBJ2-5|NA
ASRPTGTARAQY